This T cell receptor (beta chain) was documented in a study of breast tumors, draining lymph nodes, adjacent tissues. With regard to this clonotype: Its antigen is undetermined. This is likely a read error, given that the CDR3 carries no conserved phenylalanine or tryptophan at its end.

Breast cancer patients provided tissue from their axillary draining lymph nodes. Study-wide findings and caveats: Tumors had less TCR diversity than lymph nodes, more than nontumor tissue.

The CDR3 has 15 residues. With V trimmed by 4 bases and J by 6 bases, 11 bases remained unmatched. CDR1 is DFQATT and CDR2 is SNEGSKA in the germline V gene (reference sequence). TCRdb redid the calling of the multiplex PCR reads with MiXCR, one entry per CDR3 protein. The table includes around 140,000 distinct CDR3 sequences, approximately 20% detected once. This clonotype originated in a female donor with breast cancer. Some clones in this sample may be carry-over from other donors' samples. Source material: axillary lymph node tissue. This chain connects TRBV20-1 to TRBJ2-7; 11 positions agree with TRBD2. Here the CDR3 DNA reads TGCAGTGCTACAACGGGACTAGCGGATACCTGCGAGCAGTACCTC. Translation: CSATTGLADTCEQYL.